The 8 T cell receptor beta chains below come from one sample, sequenced in a study of cytomegalovirus exposure and HLA in healthy donors (dated by TCRdb to the late 2010s). The library came from the immunoSEQ multiplex PCR assay. For the multiplex PCR, a mixture combining 60 forward primers for TCR Vbeta segments and 13 reverse primers for TCR Jbeta segments was used. TCRdb provides this immuneACCESS table in a form limited to in-frame rearrangements. Some clones are lacking; in checked studies, under half of them reflect an unresolved V gene, and why the rest are absent is not known. The sample table shows more than 70,000 clones, and over 70% are seen once. The ten largest clones capture around 2.8% of the sample. The sample consisted of PBMCs. These receptors all come from a man aged 40-50 years in good health and CMV-seronegative.

Written as DNA, the CDR3 is TGTGCCAGCAGCCTGTTGGGACAGTCAACTAATGAAAAACTGTTTTTT. Its protein is CASSLLGQSTNEKLFF. The chain recombines TRBV7-2 with TRBJ1-4; 7 nucleotides align to TRBD1. Trimming removed 5 bases from V and 0 bases from J; junction bases left unmatched: 6. The CDR3 is 16 amino acids. CDR1 SGHTA and CDR2 FQGNSA come from the germline V gene.

This clone is labeled as medium-sized. The chain joins TRBV6-1 to TRBJ2-6; D gene ambiguous. Trimming cost V 1 base and J 0 bases, with 7 bases left between them. Germline V gene data show CDR1 as MNHNS and CDR2 as SASEGT. The CDR3 runs 16 residues. The CDR3 DNA follows: TGTGCCAGCAGTGAAGAGGCAGGCTCTGGGGCCAACGTCCTGACTTTC. It is translated as CASSEEAGSGANVLTF.

This chain connects TRBV5-1 to TRBJ2-3; D not certain. From germline, CDR1 is SGHRS and CDR2 YFSETQ. The CDR3 runs to 13 residues. V lost 4 bases and J 1 base, leaving 7 bases between the germline ends. The chain's CDR3 is CASSRLGTDTQYF. In DNA, the CDR3 is TGCGCCAGCAGCAGACTTGGCACAGATACGCAGTATTTT.

V and J are TRBV28 and TRBJ1-2; 9 bases align to TRBD1. The CDR3 consists of 16 residues. Trimming took 5 bases from V and 1 from J; bases not matched to a gene: 8. Germline values: CDR1 MDHEN, CDR2 SYDVKM. CDR3 bases: TGTGCCAGCAGTCGCGGCGGGACAGGGTTTAACTATGGCTACACCTTC. Residues: CASSRGGTGFNYGYTF.

The V call is TRBV7-2, the J call TRBJ1-1; 7 nucleotides agree with TRBD1. This CDR3 contains 13 residues. Trimming removed 6 bases from V and 5 bases from J; junction bases left unmatched: 6. Germline values: CDR1 SGHTA, CDR2 FQGNSA. DNA of the CDR3: TGTGCCAGCAGGGGACAGCCAACTACTGAAGCTTTCTTT. Protein sequence: CASRGQPTTEAFF.

The chain combines TRBV5-4 with TRBJ2-3, with 10 bases aligning to TRBD2. This CDR3 spans 16 amino acids. The germline V gene has CDR1 SGHNT and CDR2 YYREEE (reference sequence). J lost 3 bases, V lost 4 bases, and 8 bases had no gene match. The CDR3 region has the DNA TGTGCCAGCAGCGCCCCGGTAGCGGGGGGAACAGATACGCAGTATTTT. Translated, it gives CASSAPVAGGTDTQYF.

The CDR3 coding sequence is TGTGCCAGCAGTTTACGGGACTTAACTTCCTACGAGCAGTACTTC. As protein: CASSLRDLTSYEQYF. This rearrangement joins TRBV28 to TRBJ2-7; tentatively, D is TRBD2 (6 bases). Deletions cut 2 bases from V and 1 base from J, with 12 bases between. Germline V gene data show CDR1 as MDHEN and CDR2 as SYDVKM. The CDR3 loop spans 15 amino acids.

The V gene is TRBV5-1, the J gene TRBJ1-2; 7 bases map to TRBD1. V lost 0 bases and J lost 1; bases outside the gene matches: 6. CDR1 is SGHRS and CDR2 is YFSETQ in the germline V gene. This CDR3 is 16 amino acids long. In nucleotides, the CDR3 is TGCGCCAGCAGCTTGGGACAGGGACTCCTTAACTATGGCTACACCTTC. As protein: CASSLGQGLLNYGYTF.